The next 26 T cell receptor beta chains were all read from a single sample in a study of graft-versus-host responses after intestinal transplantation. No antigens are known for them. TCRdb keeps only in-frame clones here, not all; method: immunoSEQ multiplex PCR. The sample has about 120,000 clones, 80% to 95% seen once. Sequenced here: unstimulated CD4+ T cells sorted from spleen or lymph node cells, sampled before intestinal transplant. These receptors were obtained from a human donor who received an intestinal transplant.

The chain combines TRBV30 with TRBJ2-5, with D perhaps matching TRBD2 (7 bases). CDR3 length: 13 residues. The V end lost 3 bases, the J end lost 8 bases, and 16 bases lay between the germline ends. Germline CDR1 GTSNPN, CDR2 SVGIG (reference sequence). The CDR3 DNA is TGTGCCTGGAGACCGGGGGGCCCCAACACCCAGTACTTC. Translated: CAWRPGGPNTQYF.

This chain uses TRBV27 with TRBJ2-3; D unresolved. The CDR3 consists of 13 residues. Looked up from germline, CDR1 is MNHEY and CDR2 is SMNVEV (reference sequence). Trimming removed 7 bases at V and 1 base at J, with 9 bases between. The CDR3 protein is CASTRHGTDTQYF. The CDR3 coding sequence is TGTGCCAGCACGCGACACGGCACAGATACGCAGTATTTT.

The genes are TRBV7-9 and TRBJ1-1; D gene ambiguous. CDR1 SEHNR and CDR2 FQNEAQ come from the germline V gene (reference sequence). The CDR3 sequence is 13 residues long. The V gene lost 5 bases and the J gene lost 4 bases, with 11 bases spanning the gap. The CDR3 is CASSPYGVTEAFF. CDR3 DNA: TGTGCCAGCAGCCCATATGGGGTCACTGAAGCTTTCTTT. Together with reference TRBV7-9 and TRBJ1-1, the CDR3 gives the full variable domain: DTGVSQNPRHKITKRGQNVTFRCDPISEHNRLYWYRQTLGQGPEFLTYFQNEAQLEKSRLLSDRFSAERPKGSFSTLEIQRTEQGDSAMYLCASSPYGVTEAFFGQGTRLTVV.

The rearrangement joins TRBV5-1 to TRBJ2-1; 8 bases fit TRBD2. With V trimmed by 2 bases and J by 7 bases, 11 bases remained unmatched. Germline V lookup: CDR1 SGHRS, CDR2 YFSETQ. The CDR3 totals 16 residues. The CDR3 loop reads CASSFFSGNRENEQFF. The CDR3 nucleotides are TGCGCCAGCAGCTTCTTTAGCGGGAATAGAGAAAATGAGCAGTTCTTC. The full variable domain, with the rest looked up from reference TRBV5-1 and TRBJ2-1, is KAGVTQTPRYLIKTRGQQVTLSCSPISGHRSVSWYQQTPGQGLQFLFEYFSETQRNKGNFPGRFSGRQFSNSRSEMNVSTLELGDSALYLCASSFFSGNRENEQFFGPGTRLTVL.

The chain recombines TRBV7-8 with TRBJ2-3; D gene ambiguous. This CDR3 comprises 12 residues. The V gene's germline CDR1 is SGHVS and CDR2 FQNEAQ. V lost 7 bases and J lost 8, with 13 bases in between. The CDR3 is CASTVQLGTQYF. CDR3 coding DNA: TGTGCCAGCACGGTCCAGTTGGGTACGCAGTATTTT.

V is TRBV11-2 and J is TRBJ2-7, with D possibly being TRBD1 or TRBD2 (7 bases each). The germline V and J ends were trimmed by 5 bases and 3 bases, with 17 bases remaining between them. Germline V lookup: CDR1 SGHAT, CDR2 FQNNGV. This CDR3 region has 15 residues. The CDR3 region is CASSLQRDSFYEQYF. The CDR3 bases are TGTGCCAGCAGCCTCCAGCGGGACAGTTTCTACGAGCAGTACTTC.

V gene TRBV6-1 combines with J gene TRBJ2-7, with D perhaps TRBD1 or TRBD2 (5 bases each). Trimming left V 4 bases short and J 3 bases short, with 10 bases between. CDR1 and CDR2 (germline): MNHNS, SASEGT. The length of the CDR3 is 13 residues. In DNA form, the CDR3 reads TGTGCCAGCAGTGTAGCGACAGACTACGAGCAGTACTTC. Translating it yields CASSVATDYEQYF.

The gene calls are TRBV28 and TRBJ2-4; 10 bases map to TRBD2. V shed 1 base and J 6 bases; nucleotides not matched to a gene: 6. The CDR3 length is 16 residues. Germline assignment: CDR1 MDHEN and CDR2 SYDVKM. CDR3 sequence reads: CASSLSRRLAGNIQYF. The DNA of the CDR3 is TGTGCCAGCAGTTTATCTCGGCGACTAGCGGGAAACATTCAGTACTTC. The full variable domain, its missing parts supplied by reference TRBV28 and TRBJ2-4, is DVKVTQSSRYLVKRTGEKVFLECVQDMDHENMFWYRQDPGLGLRLIYFSYDVKMKEKGDIPEGYSVSREKKERFSLILESASTNQTSMYLCASSLSRRLAGNIQYFGAGTRLSVL.

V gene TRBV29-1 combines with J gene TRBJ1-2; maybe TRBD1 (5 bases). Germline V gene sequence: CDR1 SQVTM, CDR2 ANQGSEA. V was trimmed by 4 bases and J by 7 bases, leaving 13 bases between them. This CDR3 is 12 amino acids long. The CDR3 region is CSVGGGEVGYTF. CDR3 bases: TGCAGCGTTGGCGGAGGGGAGGTTGGCTACACCTTC.

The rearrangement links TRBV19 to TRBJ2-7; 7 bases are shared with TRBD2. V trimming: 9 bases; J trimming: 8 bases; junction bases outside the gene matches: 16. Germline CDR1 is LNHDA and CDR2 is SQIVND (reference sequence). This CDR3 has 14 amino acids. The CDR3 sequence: CASRRDGEGYKQYF. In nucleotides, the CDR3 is TGTGCCAGCCGCCGGGACGGGGAGGGGTACAAGCAGTACTTC.

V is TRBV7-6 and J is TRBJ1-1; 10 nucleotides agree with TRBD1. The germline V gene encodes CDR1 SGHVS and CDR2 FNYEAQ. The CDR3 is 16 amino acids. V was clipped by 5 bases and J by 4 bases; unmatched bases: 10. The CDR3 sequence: CASSTGQGMVSTEAFF. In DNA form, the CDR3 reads TGTGCCAGCAGCACGGGACAGGGGATGGTGAGCACTGAAGCTTTCTTT.

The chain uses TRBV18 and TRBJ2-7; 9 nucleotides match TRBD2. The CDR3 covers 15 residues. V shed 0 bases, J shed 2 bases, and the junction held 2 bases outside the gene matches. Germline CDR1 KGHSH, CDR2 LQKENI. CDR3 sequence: CASSPPGGRAYEQYF. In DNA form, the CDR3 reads TGTGCCAGCTCACCACCGGGCGGGAGGGCCTACGAGCAGTACTTC.

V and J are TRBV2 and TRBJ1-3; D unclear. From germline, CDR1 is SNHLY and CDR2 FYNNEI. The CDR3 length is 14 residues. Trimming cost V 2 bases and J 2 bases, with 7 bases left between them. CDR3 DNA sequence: TGTGCCAGCAGTGAAACCCAGGCTGGAAACACCATATATTTT. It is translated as CASSETQAGNTIYF. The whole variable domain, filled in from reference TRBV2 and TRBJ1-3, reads EPEVTQTPSHQVTQMGQEVILRCVPISNHLYFYWYRQILGQKVEFLVSFYNNEISEKSEIFDDQFSVERPDGSNFTLKIRSTKLEDSAMYFCASSETQAGNTIYFGEGSWLTVV.

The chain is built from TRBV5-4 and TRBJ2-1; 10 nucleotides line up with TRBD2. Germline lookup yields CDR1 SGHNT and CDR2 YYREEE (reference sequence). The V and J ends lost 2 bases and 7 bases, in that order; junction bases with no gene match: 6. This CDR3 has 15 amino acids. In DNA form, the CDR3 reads TGTGCCAGCAGCTTAAGGCTAGCGGGAGAGAATGAGCAGTTCTTC. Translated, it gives CASSLRLAGENEQFF.

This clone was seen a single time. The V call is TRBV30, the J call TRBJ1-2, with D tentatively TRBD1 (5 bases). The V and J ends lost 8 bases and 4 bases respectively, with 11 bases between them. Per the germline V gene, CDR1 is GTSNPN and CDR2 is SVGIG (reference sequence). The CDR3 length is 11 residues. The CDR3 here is CAGQTLYGYTF. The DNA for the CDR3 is TGTGCCGGACAAACCCTCTATGGCTACACCTTC.

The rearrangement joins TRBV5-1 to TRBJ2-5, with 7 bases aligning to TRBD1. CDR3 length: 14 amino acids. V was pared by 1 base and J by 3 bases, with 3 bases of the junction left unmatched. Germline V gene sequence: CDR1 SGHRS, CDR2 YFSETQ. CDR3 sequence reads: CASSLRGTEETQYF. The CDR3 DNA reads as TGCGCCAGCAGCTTGAGGGGGACAGAAGAGACCCAGTACTTC.

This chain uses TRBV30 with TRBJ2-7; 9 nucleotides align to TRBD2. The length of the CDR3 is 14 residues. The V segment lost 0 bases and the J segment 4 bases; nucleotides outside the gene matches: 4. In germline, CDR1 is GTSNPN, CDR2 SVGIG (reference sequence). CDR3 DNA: TGTGCCTGGAGTGTTATAGCGGGAGCATACGAGCAGTACTTC. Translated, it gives CAWSVIAGAYEQYF.

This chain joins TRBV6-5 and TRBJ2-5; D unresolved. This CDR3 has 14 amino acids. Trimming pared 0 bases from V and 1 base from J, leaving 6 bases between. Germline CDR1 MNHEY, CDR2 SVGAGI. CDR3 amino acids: CASSYSRLQETQYF. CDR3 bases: TGTGCCAGCAGTTACTCTCGACTCCAAGAGACCCAGTACTTC.

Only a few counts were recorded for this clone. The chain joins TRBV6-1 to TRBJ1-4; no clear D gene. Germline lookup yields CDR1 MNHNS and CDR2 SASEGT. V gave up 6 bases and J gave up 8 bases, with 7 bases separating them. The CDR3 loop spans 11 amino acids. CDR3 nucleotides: TGTGCCAGCAGGCGAGCGGAAAAACTGTTTTTT. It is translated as CASRRAEKLFF.

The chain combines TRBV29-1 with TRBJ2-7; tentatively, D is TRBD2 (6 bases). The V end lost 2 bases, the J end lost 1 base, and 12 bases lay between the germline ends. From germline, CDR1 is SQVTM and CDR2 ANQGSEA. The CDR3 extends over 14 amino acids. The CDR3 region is CSVELGRDSYEQYF. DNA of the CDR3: TGCAGCGTTGAATTGGGGCGGGATTCCTACGAGCAGTACTTC.

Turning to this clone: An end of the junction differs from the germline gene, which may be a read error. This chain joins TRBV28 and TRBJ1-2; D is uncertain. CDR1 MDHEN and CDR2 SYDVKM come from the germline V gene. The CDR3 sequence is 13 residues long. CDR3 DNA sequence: TGTGCCAGCAGTCGAGAATTTTACACCTTCGTTGACTTC. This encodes CASSREFYTFVDF.

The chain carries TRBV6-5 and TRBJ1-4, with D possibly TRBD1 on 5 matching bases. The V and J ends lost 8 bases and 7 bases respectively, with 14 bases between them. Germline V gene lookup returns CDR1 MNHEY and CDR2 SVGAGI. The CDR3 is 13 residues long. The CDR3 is CASGSSGFEKLFF. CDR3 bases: TGTGCCAGCGGATCGTCAGGGTTTGAAAAACTGTTTTTT.

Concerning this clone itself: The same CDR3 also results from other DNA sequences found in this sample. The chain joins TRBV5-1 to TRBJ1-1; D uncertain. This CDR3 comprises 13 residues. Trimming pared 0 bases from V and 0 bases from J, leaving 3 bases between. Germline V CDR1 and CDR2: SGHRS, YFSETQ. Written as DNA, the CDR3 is TGCGCCAGCAGCTTGGCATTGAACACTGAAGCTTTCTTT. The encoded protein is CASSLALNTEAFF. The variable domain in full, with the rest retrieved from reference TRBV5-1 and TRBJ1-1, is KAGVTQTPRYLIKTRGQQVTLSCSPISGHRSVSWYQQTPGQGLQFLFEYFSETQRNKGNFPGRFSGRQFSNSRSEMNVSTLELGDSALYLCASSLALNTEAFFGQGTRLTVV.

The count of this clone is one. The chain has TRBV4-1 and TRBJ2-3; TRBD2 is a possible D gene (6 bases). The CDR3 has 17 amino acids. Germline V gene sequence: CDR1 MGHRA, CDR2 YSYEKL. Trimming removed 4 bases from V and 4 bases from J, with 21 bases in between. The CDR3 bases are TGCGCCAGCAGCCGCCACTTTAGCGGAGAAGGTTCAGATACGCAGTATTTT. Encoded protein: CASSRHFSGEGSDTQYF.

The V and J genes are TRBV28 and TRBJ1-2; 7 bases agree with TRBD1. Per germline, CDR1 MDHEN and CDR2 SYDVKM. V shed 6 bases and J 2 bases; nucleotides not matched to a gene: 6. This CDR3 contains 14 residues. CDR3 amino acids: CASRQDRLNYGYTF. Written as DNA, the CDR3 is TGTGCCAGCAGACAGGACAGGTTAAACTATGGCTACACCTTC.

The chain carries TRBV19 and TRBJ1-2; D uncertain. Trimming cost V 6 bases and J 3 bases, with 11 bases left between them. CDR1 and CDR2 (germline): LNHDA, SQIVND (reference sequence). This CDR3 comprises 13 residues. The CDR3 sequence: CASRPEFYYGYTF. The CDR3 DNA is TGTGCCAGTAGACCTGAGTTTTACTATGGCTACACCTTC.